The rows below give T cell receptor beta chains drawn from one sample of a study of cytomegalovirus exposure and HLA in healthy donors. Generated by immunoSEQ multiplex PCR, the TCRdb table keeps only in-frame clones and is missing some. Among 120,000 to 150,000 clones listed, over 60% were seen once. The specimen was PBMCs. The source is a man between 35 and 55 years old in good health and CMV-seropositive. The CDR3 runs from the conserved cysteine through the conserved F or W. Each record gives: D gene, clone size, J gene, V gene, CDR3 DNA, CDR3 protein. D genes are given only for firm matches. Where a row states a size, it is once, few, many or the class of an expanded clone; other rows omit it.

TRBD1	-	TRBJ1-2	TRBV4-2	TGTGCCAGCAGCCAAGATGAACAGGGGGACTATGGCTACACCTTC	CASSQDEQGDYGYTF
TRBD2	-	TRBJ2-2	TRBV5-4	TGTGCCAGCAGCGTCCCGCCTAGCGGGAGGGCTGGTGGGGAGCTGTTTTTT	CASSVPPSGRAGGELFF
-	-	TRBJ2-7	TRBV7-6	TGTGCCAGCAGCCCTGGTGTTGGGCCTTACTACGAGCAGTACTTC	CASSPGVGPYYEQYF
TRBD1	-	TRBJ2-7	TRBV12-5	TGTGCTAGTGGTTTGCTCCGGGACAGGTCCTACGAGCAGTACTTC	CASGLLRDRSYEQYF
TRBD1	-	TRBJ1-6	TRBV7-9	TGTGCCAGCAGCCCAGCCGACAGGGGCGGTTCACCCCTCCACTTT	CASSPADRGGSPLHF
-	-	TRBJ1-5	TRBV27	TGTGCCAGCAGTTTATCTGGCAGGGGTGGCAATCAGCCCCAGCATTTT	CASSLSGRGGNQPQHF
-	-	TRBJ2-7	TRBV6-1	TGTGCCGGCAGTATCACAGGTCGGGTACCCTACGAGCAGTACTTC	CAGSITGRVPYEQYF
-	-	TRBJ2-7	TRBV2	TGTGCCGGCAGTGCGTTCCGGGACAAATCCTACGAGCAGTACTTC	CAGSAFRDKSYEQYF
TRBD2	few	TRBJ2-7	TRBV6-1	TGTGCCAGCACTACTTCCGGGGGGACTTACGAGCAGTACTTC	CASTTSGGTYEQYF
-	once	TRBJ1-5	TRBV7-6	TGTGCCAGCAGCTTAGGTCTTGATCAGCCCCAGCATTTT	CASSLGLDQPQHF
-	many	TRBJ1-4	TRBV5-5	TGTGCCAGCAGCTCCTTACCAAAACAGGGTCTGGGTGAAAAACTGTTTTTT	CASSSLPKQGLGEKLFF
TRBD1	-	TRBJ1-2	TRBV29-1	TGCAGCGTTGATCCGAGAGCGGGGACAGGGGCCAAGGGAGATGGCTACACCTTC	CSVDPRAGTGAKGDGYTF
-	-	TRBJ2-3	TRBV19	TGTGCCAGTAGTCCAGGACTAACCACAGATACGCAGTATTTT	CASSPGLTTDTQYF
TRBD2	few	TRBJ2-5	TRBV7-9	TGTGCCAGCAGCCCCTCGGGGGGGGCGCGGGAGACCCAGTACTTC	CASSPSGGARETQYF
TRBD1	few	TRBJ1-1	TRBV5-8	TGTGCCAGCAGCTTGAGGCAGGGGGTGAACACTGAAGCTTTCTTT	CASSLRQGVNTEAFF
-	-	TRBJ2-2	TRBV7-7	TGTGCTAGCAGCTTAGACGGACTGAACACCGGGGAGCTGTTTTTT	CASSLDGLNTGELFF
-	-	TRBJ1-5	TRBV27	TGTGCCAGCAGTGAAAAAAAGACAGTTAGCAATCAGCCCCAGCATTTT	CASSEKKTVSNQPQHF
-	-	TRBJ1-1	TRBV4-1	TGCGCCAGCAGCCAAGATCTTGGCAGGTTGAACACTGAAGCTTTCTTT	CASSQDLGRLNTEAFF
-	-	TRBJ2-2	TRBV28	TGTGCCAGCAGTATGCGCGGGGCTAGGTCCGGGGAGCTGTTTTTT	CASSMRGARSGELFF
-	few	TRBJ1-4	TRBV5-1	TGCGCCAGCAGCTTTGGGCGTCAGGGGAATGAAAAACTGTTTTTT	CASSFGRQGNEKLFF
-	few	TRBJ2-5	TRBV10-3	TGTGCCACGAGAGATACCTCGCAAGAGACCCAGTACTTC	CATRDTSQETQYF
-	-	TRBJ2-6	TRBV6-1	TGTGCCAGCAGTGAGGGCGGGGTGAGCTCTGGGGCCAACGTCCTGACTTTC	CASSEGGVSSGANVLTF